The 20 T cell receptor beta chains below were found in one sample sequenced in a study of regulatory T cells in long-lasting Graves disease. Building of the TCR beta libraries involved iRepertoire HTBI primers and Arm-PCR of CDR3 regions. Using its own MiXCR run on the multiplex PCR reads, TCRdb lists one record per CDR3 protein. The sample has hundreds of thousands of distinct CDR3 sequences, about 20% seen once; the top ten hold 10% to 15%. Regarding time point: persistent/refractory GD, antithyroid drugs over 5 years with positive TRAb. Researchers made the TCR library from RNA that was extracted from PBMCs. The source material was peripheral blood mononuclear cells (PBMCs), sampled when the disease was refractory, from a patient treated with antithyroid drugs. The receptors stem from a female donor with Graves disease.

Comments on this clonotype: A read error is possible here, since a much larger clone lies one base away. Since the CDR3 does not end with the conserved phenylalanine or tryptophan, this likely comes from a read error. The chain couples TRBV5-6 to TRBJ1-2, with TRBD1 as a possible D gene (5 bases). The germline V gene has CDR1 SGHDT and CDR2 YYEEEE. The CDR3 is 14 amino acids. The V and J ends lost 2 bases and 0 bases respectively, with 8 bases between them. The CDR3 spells CASSFDRANYGYTS. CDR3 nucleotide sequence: TGTGCCAGCAGCTTCGACAGAGCTAACTATGGCTACACCTCC.

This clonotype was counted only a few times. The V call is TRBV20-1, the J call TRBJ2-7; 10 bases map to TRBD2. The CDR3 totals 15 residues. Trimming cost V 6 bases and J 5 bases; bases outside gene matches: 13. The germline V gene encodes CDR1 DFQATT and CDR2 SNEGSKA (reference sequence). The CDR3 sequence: CSAGRLAGVTHEQYF. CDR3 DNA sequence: TGCAGTGCGGGACGTCTAGCGGGAGTAACCCACGAGCAGTACTTC.

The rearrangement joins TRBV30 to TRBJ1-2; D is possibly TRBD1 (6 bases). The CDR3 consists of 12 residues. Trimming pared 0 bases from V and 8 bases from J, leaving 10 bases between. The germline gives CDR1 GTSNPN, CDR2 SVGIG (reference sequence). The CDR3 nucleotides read TGTGCCTGGAGTGTCCACGGGACAGGCTACACCTTC. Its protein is CAWSVHGTGYTF.

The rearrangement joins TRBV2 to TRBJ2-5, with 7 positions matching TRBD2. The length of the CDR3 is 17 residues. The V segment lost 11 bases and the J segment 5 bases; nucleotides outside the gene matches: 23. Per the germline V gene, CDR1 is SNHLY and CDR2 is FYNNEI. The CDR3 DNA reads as TGTGCCCGTACACCGGGACTAACAGGACCTGAGTGGGAGACCCAGTACTTC. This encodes CARTPGLTGPEWETQYF.

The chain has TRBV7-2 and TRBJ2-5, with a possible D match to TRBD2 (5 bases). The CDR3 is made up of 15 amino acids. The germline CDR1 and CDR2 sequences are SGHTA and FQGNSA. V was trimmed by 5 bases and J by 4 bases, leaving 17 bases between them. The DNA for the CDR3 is TGTGCCAGCAGCCGCCGGACGGGAAAGGCAGAGACCCAGTACTTC. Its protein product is CASSRRTGKAETQYF.

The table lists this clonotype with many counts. CDR3 sequence (DNA): TGTGCCAGCAGTAGAGTGAAAGAGACCCAGTACTTC. Translation gives CASSRVKETQYF. V usage is TRBV12-3 or TRBV12-4 and J usage is TRBJ2-5; D remains unclear. V lost 5 bases, J lost 3 bases, and 7 bases lay in between. The CDR3 has 12 residues.

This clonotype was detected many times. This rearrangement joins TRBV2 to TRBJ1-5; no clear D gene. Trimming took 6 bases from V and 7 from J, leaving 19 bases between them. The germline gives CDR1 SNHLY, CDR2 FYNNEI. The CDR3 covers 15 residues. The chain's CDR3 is CASRTEGAIRQPQHF. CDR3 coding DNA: TGTGCCAGCAGAACAGAAGGAGCAATACGACAGCCCCAGCATTTT.

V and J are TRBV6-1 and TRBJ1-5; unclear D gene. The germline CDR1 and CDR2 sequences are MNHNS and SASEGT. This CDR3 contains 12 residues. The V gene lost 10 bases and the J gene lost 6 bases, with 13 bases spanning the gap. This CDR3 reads CATSQSPQPQHF. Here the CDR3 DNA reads TGTGCCACCTCCCAGTCCCCTCAGCCCCAGCATTTT.

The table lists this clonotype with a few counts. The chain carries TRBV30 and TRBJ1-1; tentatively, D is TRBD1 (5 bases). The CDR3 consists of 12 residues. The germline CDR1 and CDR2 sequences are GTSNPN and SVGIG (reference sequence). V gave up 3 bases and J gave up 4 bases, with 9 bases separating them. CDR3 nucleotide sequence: TGTGCCTGGAGAGCGGGGGGCACTGAAGCTTTCTTT. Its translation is CAWRAGGTEAFF.

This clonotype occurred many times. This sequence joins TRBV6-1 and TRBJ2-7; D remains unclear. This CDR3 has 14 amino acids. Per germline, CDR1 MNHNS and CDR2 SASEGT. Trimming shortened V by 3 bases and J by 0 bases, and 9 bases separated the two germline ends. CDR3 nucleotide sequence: TGTGCCAGCAGTGAGGGGTGGGGCTCCTACGAGCAGTACTTC. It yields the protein CASSEGWGSYEQYF.

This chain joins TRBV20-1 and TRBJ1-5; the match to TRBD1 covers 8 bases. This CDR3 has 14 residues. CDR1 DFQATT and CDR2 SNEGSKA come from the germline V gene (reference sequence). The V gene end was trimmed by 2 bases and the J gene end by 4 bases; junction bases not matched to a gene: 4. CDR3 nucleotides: TGCAGTGCTAGAATGACAGGGGCTAATCAGCCCCAGCATTTT. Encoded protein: CSARMTGANQPQHF.

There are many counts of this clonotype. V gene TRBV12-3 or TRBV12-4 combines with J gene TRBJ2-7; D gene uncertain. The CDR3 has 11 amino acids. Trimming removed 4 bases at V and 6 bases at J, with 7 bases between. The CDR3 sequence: CASSSAAEQYF. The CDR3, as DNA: TGTGCCAGCAGTTCCGCCGCCGAGCAGTACTTC.

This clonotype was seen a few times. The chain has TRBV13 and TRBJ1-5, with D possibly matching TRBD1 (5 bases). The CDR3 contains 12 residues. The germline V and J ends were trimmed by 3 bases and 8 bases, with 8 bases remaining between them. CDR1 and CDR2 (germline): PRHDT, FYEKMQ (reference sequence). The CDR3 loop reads CASSFRGEPQHF. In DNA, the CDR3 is TGTGCCAGCAGCTTTCGGGGGGAGCCCCAGCATTTT.

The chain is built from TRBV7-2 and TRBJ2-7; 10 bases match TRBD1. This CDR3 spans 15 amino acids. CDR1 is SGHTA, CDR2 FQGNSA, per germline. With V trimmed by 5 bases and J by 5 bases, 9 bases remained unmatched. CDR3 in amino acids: CASSNSGTGVHEQYF. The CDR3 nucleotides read TGTGCCAGCAGCAACTCCGGGACAGGGGTCCACGAGCAGTACTTC.

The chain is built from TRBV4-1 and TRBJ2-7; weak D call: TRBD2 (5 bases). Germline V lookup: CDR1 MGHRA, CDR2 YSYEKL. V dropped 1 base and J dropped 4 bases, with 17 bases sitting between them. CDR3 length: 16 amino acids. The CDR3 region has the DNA TGCGCCAGCAGCCAAGGTCGCCTGGACTGGGCGTACGAGCAGTACTTC. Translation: CASSQGRLDWAYEQYF.

This chain's CDR3 is CASSTQQGGTEAFF. Written as DNA, the CDR3 is TGTGCCAGCAGCACCCAACAGGGGGGCACTGAAGCTTTCTTT. This sequence joins TRBV7-3 and TRBJ1-1, with 8 bases lining up with TRBD1. Germline CDR1 SGHTA, CDR2 FQGTGA. The CDR3 length is 14 residues. V lost 5 bases to trimming and J lost 4 bases; unmatched junction nucleotides: 6.

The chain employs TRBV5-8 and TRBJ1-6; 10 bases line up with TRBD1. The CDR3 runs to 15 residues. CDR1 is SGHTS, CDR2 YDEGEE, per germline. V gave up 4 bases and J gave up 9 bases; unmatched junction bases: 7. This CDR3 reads CASSPRDRGLSPLHF. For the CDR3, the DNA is TGTGCCAGCAGCCCCCGGGACAGGGGACTTTCACCCCTCCACTTT.

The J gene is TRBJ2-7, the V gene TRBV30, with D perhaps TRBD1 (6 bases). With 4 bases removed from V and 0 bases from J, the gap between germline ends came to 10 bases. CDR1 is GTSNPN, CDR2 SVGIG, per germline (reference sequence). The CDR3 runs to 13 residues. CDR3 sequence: CAWIGQSSYEQYF. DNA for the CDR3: TGTGCCTGGATTGGACAGAGCTCCTACGAGCAGTACTTC.

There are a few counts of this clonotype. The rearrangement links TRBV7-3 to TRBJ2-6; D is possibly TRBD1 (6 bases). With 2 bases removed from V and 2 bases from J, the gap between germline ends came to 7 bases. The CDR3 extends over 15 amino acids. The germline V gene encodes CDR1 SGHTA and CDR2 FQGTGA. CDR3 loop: CASSLSGAGANVLTF. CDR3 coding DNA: TGTGCCAGCAGCTTATCAGGGGCTGGGGCCAACGTCCTGACTTTC.

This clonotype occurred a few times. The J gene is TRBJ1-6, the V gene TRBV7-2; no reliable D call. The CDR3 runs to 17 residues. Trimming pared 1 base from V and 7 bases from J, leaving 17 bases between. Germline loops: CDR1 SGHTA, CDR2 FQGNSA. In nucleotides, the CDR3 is TGTGCCAGCAGCTTAGTCATGGGAAGTAACCTCAATTCACCCCTCCACTTT. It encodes CASSLVMGSNLNSPLHF.